The sequence of this T cell receptor (beta chain) was determined in a study of T cells after yellow fever vaccination. Study observations and caveats: In FACS-sorted repertoires, abundant clonotypes from the bulk population could appear as contaminants.

Deletions cut 5 bases from V and 9 bases from J, with 13 bases between. CDR3 length equals 12 residues. In germline, CDR1 is SGHTA, CDR2 FQGNSA. A process of 5'RACE template switching, which added a universal primer site and UMIs, was used to make TCR cDNA. One entry per CDR3 protein, called by TCRdb with MiXCR from the 5' RACE reads. The sample has approximately 300,000 distinct CDR3 sequences, about 10% seen once. This clonotype has a handful of counts. The antigen remains unidentified. The starting material was CD4+ T cells sorted from PBMCs, obtained 45 days after the yellow fever booster vaccination. The receptor's source is a man between 18 and 29 years old who received the YFV17D yellow fever vaccine. The chain uses TRBV7-2 and TRBJ2-5; the D is unclear. The CDR3 reads CASSAAARAQYF. CDR3 coding DNA: TGTGCCAGCAGCGCCGCCGCTAGGGCCCAGTACTTC.